This TCR beta chain appears in the sequencing data of a study of CD8+ T cells in alopecia areata. About the research overall: Scoring of severity for treated patients was based on percentage of affected scalp area. The study, taken as a whole, reports: Scalp clonality and expanded CD8+ clones among the top 100 fell significantly with tofacitinib. Scalp lesions, especially in alopecia totalis/universalis, had higher clonality than normal scalp. Normal skin's resident alphabeta T cells are also sequenced in scalp samples.

Regarding treatment: oral pan-JAK inhibitor, 5-10 mg twice daily. Worth noting for this clone: Its antigen is still unknown.

CDR1 and CDR2 from the germline V gene are LNHNV and YYDKDF (reference sequence). The CDR3 contains 14 residues. J gave up 2 bases and V 5 bases, and 6 bases lay outside the gene matches. cDNA reverse transcribed from extracted RNA served as the sequencing template. Profiled with immunoSEQ multiplex PCR; TCRdb holds only in-frame clones, not every one. Altogether around 190,000 clones are present, 50% to 70% being singletons, with the ten largest covering 1.3%. The clonotype originates from a human donor with alopecia areata. The sequences come from CD4+ T cells sorted from blood, collected around week 49, from a patient treated with tofacitinib. This chain joins TRBV15 and TRBJ2-7; 7 bases map to TRBD1. The CDR3: CATSPGQQTYEQYF. The CDR3 nucleotides read TGTGCCACCAGCCCGGGACAGCAAACCTACGAGCAGTACTTC.